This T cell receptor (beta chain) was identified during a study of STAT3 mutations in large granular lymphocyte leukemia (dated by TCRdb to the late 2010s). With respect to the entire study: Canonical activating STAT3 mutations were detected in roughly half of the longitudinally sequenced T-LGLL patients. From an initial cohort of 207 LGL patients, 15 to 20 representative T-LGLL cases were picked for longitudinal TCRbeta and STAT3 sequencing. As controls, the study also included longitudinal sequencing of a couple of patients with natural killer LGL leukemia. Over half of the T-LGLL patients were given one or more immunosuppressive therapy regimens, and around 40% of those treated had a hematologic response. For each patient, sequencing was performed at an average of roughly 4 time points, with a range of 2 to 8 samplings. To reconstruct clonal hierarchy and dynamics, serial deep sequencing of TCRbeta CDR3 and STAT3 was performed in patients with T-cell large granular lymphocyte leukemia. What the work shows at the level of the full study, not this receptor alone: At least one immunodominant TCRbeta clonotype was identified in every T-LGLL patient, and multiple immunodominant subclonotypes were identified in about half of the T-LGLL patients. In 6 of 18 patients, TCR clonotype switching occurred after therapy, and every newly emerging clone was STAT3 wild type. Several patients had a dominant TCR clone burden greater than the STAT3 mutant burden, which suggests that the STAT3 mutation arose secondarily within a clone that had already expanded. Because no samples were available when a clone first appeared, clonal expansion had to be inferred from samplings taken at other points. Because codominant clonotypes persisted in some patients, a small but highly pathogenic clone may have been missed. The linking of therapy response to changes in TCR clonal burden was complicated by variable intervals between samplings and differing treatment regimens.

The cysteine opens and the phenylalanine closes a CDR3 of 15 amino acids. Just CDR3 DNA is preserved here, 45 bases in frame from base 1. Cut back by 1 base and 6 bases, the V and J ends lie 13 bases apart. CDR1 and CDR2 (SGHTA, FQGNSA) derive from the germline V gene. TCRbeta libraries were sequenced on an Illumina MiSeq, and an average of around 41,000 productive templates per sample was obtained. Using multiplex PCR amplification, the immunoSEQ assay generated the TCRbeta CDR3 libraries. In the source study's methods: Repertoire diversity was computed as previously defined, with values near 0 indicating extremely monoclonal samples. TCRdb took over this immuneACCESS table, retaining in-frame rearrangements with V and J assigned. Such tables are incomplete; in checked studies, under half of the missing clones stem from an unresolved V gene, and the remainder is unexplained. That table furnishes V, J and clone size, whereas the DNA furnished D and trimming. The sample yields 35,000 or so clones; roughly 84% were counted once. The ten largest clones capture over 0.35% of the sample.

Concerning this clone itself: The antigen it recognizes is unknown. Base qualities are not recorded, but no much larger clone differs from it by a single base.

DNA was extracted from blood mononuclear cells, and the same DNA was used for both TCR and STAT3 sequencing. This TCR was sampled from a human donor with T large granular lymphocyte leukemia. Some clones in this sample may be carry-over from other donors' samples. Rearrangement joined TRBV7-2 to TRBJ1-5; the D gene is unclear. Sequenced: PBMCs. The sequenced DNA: TGTGCCAGCAGCTTAGTTTGGGATGTTGGTCAGCCCCAGCATTTT. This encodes CASSLVWDVGQPQHF.